These T cell receptor beta chains were read from a single sample in a study of cytomegalovirus exposure and HLA in healthy donors. This table comes from immunoSEQ multiplex PCR, and its TCRdb copy is limited to in-frame clones, with some not included. The sample has some 110,000 clones, 66% seen once. The sample was PBMCs. These receptors all stem from a man younger than 35 in good health and CMV-seronegative. Each CDR3 is given with its conserved first and last residue. The D gene is left open where the match is weak. Expanded clones get a size class; other rows say once, few or many, or leave the size out.

>-|TRBD2|TRBJ2-1|TRBV6-1
CASSAGLAGVSEQFF
TGTGCCAGCAGTGCTGGACTAGCGGGAGTCTCTGAGCAGTTCTTC
>-|TRBD1|TRBJ2-5|TRBV11-3
CASSSGQLGETQYF
TGTGCCAGCAGCTCGGGACAGCTGGGGGAGACCCAGTACTTC
>-|-|TRBJ1-1|TRBV7-8
CASSLVEGLTNTEAFF
TGTGCCAGCAGCTTAGTCGAGGGATTAACAAACACTGAAGCTTTCTTT
>once|-|TRBJ1-4|TRBV19
CASSMERLTNEKLFF
TGTGCCAGTAGTATGGAGCGTTTAACTAATGAAAAACTGTTTTTT
>-|TRBD1|TRBJ2-7|TRBV15
CATSRGQGFYEQYF
TGTGCCACCAGCCGGGGACAGGGATTCTACGAGCAGTACTTC
>-|-|TRBJ1-1|TRBV30
CAWSVGGNTEAFF
TGTGCCTGGAGTGTTGGAGGGAACACTGAAGCTTTCTTT
>-|-|TRBJ2-5|TRBV5-4
CASSLPPLETQYF
TGTGCCAGCAGCCTCCCCCCTCTGGAGACCCAGTACTTC
>few|TRBD1|TRBJ1-2|TRBV6-1
CASSEGQRQGGYGYTF
TGTGCCAGCAGTGAAGGACAGCGACAGGGGGGGTATGGCTACACCTTC
>few|TRBD2|TRBJ2-1|TRBV18
CASSPPLRVGAGAKNEQFF
TGTGCCAGCTCACCACCGTTACGGGTTGGGGCGGGAGCGAAGAATGAGCAGTTCTTC
>-|TRBD1|TRBJ2-3|TRBV11-3
CASSPGGITDTQYF
TGTGCCAGCAGCCCAGGGGGTATCACAGATACGCAGTATTTT
>few|-|TRBJ2-2|TRBV6-6
CASSNRVDTGELFF
TGTGCCAGCAGCAACAGGGTGGACACCGGGGAGCTGTTTTTT
>few|TRBD1|TRBJ2-2|TRBV7-6
CASSPTGSTGELFF
TGTGCCAGCAGCCCGACAGGGTCCACCGGGGAGCTGTTTTTT
>-|TRBD1|TRBJ2-5|TRBV27
CASSPGQEQETQYF
TGTGCCAGCAGTCCCGGACAGGAGCAAGAGACCCAGTACTTC
>-|TRBD2|TRBJ2-1|TRBV15
CATSAWTSGGGNEQFF
TGTGCCACCAGCGCCTGGACTAGCGGGGGGGGCAATGAGCAGTTCTTC
>-|-|TRBJ1-2|TRBV27
CASSIGQGTYGYTF
TGTGCCAGCAGTATAGGTCAGGGAACCTATGGCTACACCTTC
>-|-|TRBJ1-5|TRBV28
CASGRVRQPQHF
TGTGCCAGCGGGAGGGTTCGGCAGCCCCAGCATTTT
>once|-|TRBJ2-1|TRBV7-9
CASSLGLAVDEQFF
TGTGCCAGCAGCTTAGGGCTAGCTGTTGATGAGCAGTTCTTC
>few|TRBD2|TRBJ2-2|TRBV5-6
CASSLVRGGHTGELFF
TGTGCCAGCAGCTTGGTCCGGGGGGGACACACCGGGGAGCTGTTTTTT
>-|-|TRBJ2-3|TRBV5-1
CASSMKRGGVTDTQYF
TGCGCCAGCAGCATGAAGAGAGGCGGGGTCACAGATACGCAGTATTTT
>few|-|TRBJ1-3|TRBV7-9
CASSFTQGLSGNTIYF
TGTGCCAGCAGCTTTACCCAGGGCCTATCTGGAAACACCATATATTTT
>-|-|TRBJ2-1|TRBV25-1
CASSELRNRQFF
TGTGCCAGCAGTGAATTGAGAAACAGGCAGTTCTTC
>-|-|TRBJ1-1|TRBV27
CASSLSVLWPEAFF
TGTGCCAGCAGTTTATCGGTGCTCTGGCCTGAAGCTTTCTTT
>-|-|TRBJ1-1|TRBV19
CASSIRQGRWTEAFF
TGTGCCAGTAGTATACGTCAGGGGCGGTGGACTGAAGCTTTCTTT
>-|-|TRBJ2-7|TRBV6-1
CASRTSYEQYF
TGTGCCAGCAGGACTAGCTACGAGCAGTACTTC
>few|-|TRBJ1-1|TRBV11-2
CASSAPQTGTLRGAFF
TGTGCCAGCAGCGCTCCTCAGACCGGGACACTCCGCGGAGCTTTCTTT
>once|TRBD1|TRBJ1-1|TRBV18
CASSPRQGQAFF
TGTGCCAGCTCACCACGACAGGGCCAAGCTTTCTTT
>-|-|TRBJ1-1|TRBV5-1
CASSRTGNPEAFF
TGCGCCAGCAGCCGAACAGGGAACCCTGAAGCTTTCTTT